The sequence of this TCR beta chain was determined in a study of blood T cell repertoires in COVID-19. Background on the study: There were acute and convalescent COVID-19 samples, and they came from the United States, Italy and Spain. PBMCs, B-cell-depleted T cells, or T cells provided the cDNA or gDNA that made up the material.

Per the original methods: Estimated nucleated cell counts came from reference gene primer amplification. The data were produced by immunoSEQ multiplex PCR, yet TCRdb's version contains in-frame clones alone and is incomplete. Clone size and the V and J calls come from that table; the DNA yielded D and trimming. The repertoire holds roughly 150,000 clones, with roughly 85% as singletons. Trimming stripped 2 bases from V and 0 bases from J, with 11 bases between. Germline CDR1 and CDR2: MNHEY and SVGEGT. There are 15 residues in the CDR3. This rearrangement joins TRBV6-2 or TRBV6-3 to TRBJ2-7; D perhaps matches TRBD1 (5 bases). This TCR derives from a human donor in a cohort sampled during active COVID-19. The sequencing input was peripheral blood. CDR3 in DNA: TGTGCCAGCAGTTACGGGGCAGCAAGCTCCTACGAGCAGTACTTC. It specifies CASSYGAASSYEQYF.